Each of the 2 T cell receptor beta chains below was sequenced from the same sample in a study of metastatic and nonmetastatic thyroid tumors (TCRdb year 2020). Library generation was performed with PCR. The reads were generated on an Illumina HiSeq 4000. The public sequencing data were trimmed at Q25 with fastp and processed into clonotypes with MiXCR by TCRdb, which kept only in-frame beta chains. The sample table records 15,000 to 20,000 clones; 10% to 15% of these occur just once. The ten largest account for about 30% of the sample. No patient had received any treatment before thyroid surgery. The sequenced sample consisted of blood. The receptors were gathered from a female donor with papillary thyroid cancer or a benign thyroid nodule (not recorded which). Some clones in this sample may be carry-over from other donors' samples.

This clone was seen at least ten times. This CDR3 reads CASSQEPNRQGIYEQYF. The CDR3 DNA reads TGCGCCAGCAGCCAAGAACCCAACCGTCAGGGGATCTACGAGCAGTACTTC. The V and J genes are TRBV4-1 and TRBJ2-7, with a possible D match to TRBD1 (6 bases). The CDR3 has 17 amino acids. Germline V gives CDR1 MGHRA, CDR2 YSYEKL. V was shortened by 0 bases and J by 3 bases, with 18 bases between the two germline ends.

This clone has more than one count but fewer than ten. The CDR3 bases are TGTGCCAGCAGTTCAATAGGGGGACTAGCGGGAGGCTGTGAGCAGTTCTTC. This encodes CASSSIGGLAGGCEQFF. The V gene is TRBV12-3 or TRBV12-4, the J gene TRBJ2-1; TRBD2 matches 15 bases. CDR3 length: 17 amino acids. Unmatched junction bases numbered 10, after V lost 4 bases and J lost 9 bases.